This T cell receptor (beta chain) originates from a study of T cell repertoires in aging, cancer and after chemotherapy. Study information: Clear clonal overlap appeared across healthy donor samples taken over several months to years. General study findings and limits: Across the chemotherapy interval, each cancer cohort showed higher median generation probability, suggesting thymic rebound.

A mixed TRB-A/B primer pool amplified rearranged TRB by multiplex touch-down PCR. One entry per CDR3 protein, called by TCRdb with MiXCR from the multiplex PCR reads. This table holds fewer than 11,000 distinct CDR3 sequences, less than 30% found once. The template was genomic DNA from peripheral blood, not RNA. V was pared by 5 bases and J by 10 bases, with 19 bases of the junction left unmatched. In germline, CDR1 is MDHEN, CDR2 SYDVKM. The CDR3 runs to 17 residues. This clonotype was counted only a few times. Antigen specificity is unknown. The sequenced material came from blood. The rearrangement uses TRBV28 and TRBJ2-3; TRBD2 matches at 9 bases. The receptor comes from a human donor in good health. The CDR3 nucleotides read TGTGCCAGCAGTCCCGCCGGGTTGGCGGGAGGGCCGGGAGCGCAGTATTTT. Translated, it gives CASSPAGLAGGPGAQYF.